This record looks at one T cell receptor beta chain sequence and its context. Its antigen remains unidentified. Repertoires were generated with immunoSEQ multiplex PCR, while TCRdb's copy carries only in-frame clones and drops some. The repertoire holds 35,000 to 40,000 clones, with around 90% as singletons. The CDR3 is made up of 12 amino acids. The germline gives CDR1 MNHEY, CDR2 SMNVEV (reference sequence). Trimming took 5 bases from V and 8 from J, leaving 10 bases between them. This specimen belongs to a study of OX40 agonist ivuxolimab in advanced cancers. Study context: Patients were dosed intravenously with ivuxolimab at 0.01 to 10 mg/kg every 2 weeks. Patients assigned to dose escalation were diagnosed with hepatocellular carcinoma, melanoma, renal cell or head and neck cancer.

At cycle 4 day 1, cycle 7 day 1, and baseline, blood was sampled. Study observations and caveats: There was clonal expansion of CD4+ and CD8+ blood T cells by week 6 at 0.1 to 3.0 mg/kg.

The sequence derives from an adult with an advanced solid tumor such as melanoma, head and neck, liver or kidney cancer. This chain links TRBV27 with TRBJ2-1; D not certain. The specimen was CD4+ or CD8+ T cells sorted from blood, collected in a trial of the OX40 agonist ivuxolimab. CDR3 residues: CASSLLGDEQFF. CDR3 nucleotides: TGTGCCAGCAGTCTCTTGGGTGATGAGCAGTTCTTC.